This T cell receptor beta chain emerged from a study of T cells in women clearing cervical HPV infection. For the study at large: Controls were women whose single incident HPV16 infection cleared within 12 months without precancer or cancer. Case blood was drawn a median approximately 21 weeks after lesion detection. Regarding the study as a whole: Combining TCR richness with V gene abundances gave approximately 0.8 AUC.

Profiling relied on immunoSEQ multiplex PCR, and the TCRdb table lists in-frame clones only, not all of them. Its table records about 39,000 clones. A note on this clone: Its matching antigen is unknown. The CDR3 extends 3 residues past the end of the read, so its final part is completed from the germline J gene.

This CDR3 comprises 15 residues. J lost 8 bases, V lost 5 bases, and 12 bases had no gene match. The TCR was taken from a woman aged 18 to 75 with a cervical HPV16 infection that either progressed to CIN3+ or cleared (not recorded which). This chain uses TRBV12-3 or TRBV12-4 with TRBJ2-3; 8 bases match TRBD1. Sequenced sample: blood buffy coat. The part of the CDR3 DNA that was read is TGTGCCAGCAGTACACAGGGGGTTTTCAGAGGTACG. Translation: CASSTQGVFRGT. The complete CDR3 protein is CASSTQGVFRGTQYF.